The 21 T cell receptor beta chains reported below all come from one sample, sequenced in a study of blood T cell repertoires in COVID-19 (dated by TCRdb to the early 2020s). The library was obtained by the immunoSEQ multiplex PCR assay. The source is immuneACCESS, and TCRdb retained only in-frame sequences with V and J called. Part of the clones is not carried over; for the studies checked, unresolved V genes explain less than half of this, and the remainder is unexplained. This sample gives approximately 170,000 clones in total; around four fifths of them show up just once. About 8.1% of the sample belongs to the ten largest clones. The specimen sequenced was peripheral blood. The receptor set was obtained from a woman at least 80 years old with COVID-19, enrolled during active disease.

V usage is TRBV7-9 and J usage is TRBJ1-2, with unresolved D. This CDR3 contains 13 residues. CDR1 is SEHNR, CDR2 FQNEAQ, per germline (reference sequence). Trimming removed 5 bases from V and 7 bases from J, with 14 bases in between. This CDR3 reads CASSLRTRAGYTF. The CDR3 DNA sequence: TGTGCCAGCAGCCTCAGGACTCGGGCTGGCTACACCTTC.

This sequence joins TRBV3-1 (or the pseudogene TRBV3-2) and TRBJ2-1; 8 nucleotides agree with TRBD2. This CDR3 has 16 residues. J lost 3 bases, V lost 0 bases, and 4 bases had no gene match. The germline V gene encodes CDR1 LGHDT and CDR2 YNNKEL (reference sequence). The CDR3 is CASSQDRGTSYNEQFF. Written as DNA, the CDR3 is TGTGCCAGCAGCCAAGATCGCGGGACTAGCTACAATGAGCAGTTCTTC.

The chain has TRBV28 and TRBJ1-1; TRBD1 is a possible D gene (6 bases). V lost 5 bases and J lost 1, with 17 bases in between. CDR1 is MDHEN and CDR2 is SYDVKM in the germline V gene. This CDR3 is 16 amino acids long. Written as DNA, the CDR3 is TGTGCCAGCAGTCACGTTACAGGGCAAGGGAACACTGAAGCTTTCTTT. This sequence encodes CASSHVTGQGNTEAFF.

This clone was picked up a small number of times. V is TRBV19 and J is TRBJ1-2, with 8 bases that match TRBD1. The J segment lost 4 bases and the V segment lost 7 bases, leaving 5 bases of the junction unmatched. Germline V gives CDR1 LNHDA, CDR2 SQIVND (reference sequence). The length of the CDR3 is 13 residues. The CDR3 reads CASTYDRGYGYTF. Here the CDR3 DNA reads TGTGCCAGTACCTACGACAGGGGCTATGGCTACACCTTC. The full variable domain, completed using reference TRBV19 and TRBJ1-2, is DGGITQSPKYLFRKEGQNVTLSCEQNLNHDAMYWYRQDPGQGLRLIYYSQIVNDFQKGDIAEGYSVSREKKESFPLTVTSAQKNPTAFYLCASTYDRGYGYTFGSGTRLTVV.

This clone was seen a handful of times. This CDR3 is also generated by other DNA sequences in the sample. This chain connects TRBV9 to TRBJ2-7; 8 bases map to TRBD2. CDR3 length: 14 residues. Per germline, CDR1 SGDLS and CDR2 YYNGEE. V was pared by 4 bases and J by 7 bases, with 10 bases of the junction left unmatched. The CDR3 is CASSRRDGGGEQYF. The CDR3 nucleotides read TGTGCCAGCAGCCGTCGGGACGGGGGGGGAGAGCAGTACTTC.

The chain employs TRBV5-1 and TRBJ1-2; no clear D gene. Per germline, CDR1 SGHRS and CDR2 YFSETQ. Deletions cut 0 bases from V and 0 bases from J, with 6 bases between. The CDR3 spans 14 residues. CDR3 residues: CASSLATANYGYTF. CDR3 in DNA: TGCGCCAGCAGCTTGGCCACAGCTAACTATGGCTACACCTTC.

The genes are TRBV18 and TRBJ1-2, with 9 bases identical to TRBD1. CDR1 and CDR2 (germline): KGHSH, LQKENI. The V segment lost 3 bases and the J segment 8 bases; nucleotides outside the gene matches: 7. This CDR3 has 14 amino acids. The chain's CDR3 is CASSPGTGTVGYTF. DNA for the CDR3: TGTGCCAGCTCACCGGGGACAGGGACGGTAGGCTACACCTTC.

CDR3 sequence (DNA): TGTGCCAGCCACGCCAGCTGGGGCGGGAGCTACAATGAGCAGTTCTTC. Its translation: CASHASWGGSYNEQFF. The chain is built from TRBV28 and TRBJ2-1, with 7 bases fitting TRBD2. V was pared by 8 bases and J by 3 bases, with 13 bases of the junction left unmatched. CDR3 size: 16 residues. Germline CDR1 reads MDHEN; CDR2 reads SYDVKM.

V usage is TRBV3-1 (or the pseudogene TRBV3-2) and J usage is TRBJ1-6, with D unclear. Germline values: CDR1 LGHDT, CDR2 YNNKEL (reference sequence). This CDR3 comprises 17 residues. V was trimmed by 0 bases and J by 3 bases, leaving 12 bases between them. The CDR3 protein is CASSQDVRVNYNSPLHF. The DNA for the CDR3 is TGTGCCAGCAGCCAAGATGTGAGAGTGAACTATAATTCACCCCTCCACTTT.

The chain recombines TRBV6-5 with TRBJ2-5, with TRBD2 matching over 8 bases. The CDR3 extends over 13 amino acids. The V gene's germline CDR1 is MNHEY and CDR2 SVGAGI. With 8 bases clipped from V and 5 bases from J, the junction kept 7 bases outside the gene matches. This CDR3 is CASSTGGLETQYF. DNA for the CDR3: TGTGCCAGCTCTACGGGAGGGTTGGAGACCCAGTACTTC.

The J gene is TRBJ2-5, the V gene TRBV5-1; 7 positions match TRBD1. CDR3 size: 14 residues. V was pared by 4 bases and J by 3 bases, with 6 bases of the junction left unmatched. Germline loops: CDR1 SGHRS, CDR2 YFSETQ. The CDR3 is CASSDQGTEETQYF. The CDR3 DNA sequence: TGCGCCAGCAGCGATCAAGGGACAGAAGAGACCCAGTACTTC.

This clone was detected only a few times. V and J are TRBV6-6 and TRBJ1-2; TRBD1 matches at 11 bases. Trimming took 5 bases from V and 7 from J; bases not matched to a gene: 12. Germline V gene sequence: CDR1 MNHNY, CDR2 SVGAGI (reference sequence). CDR3 size: 16 residues. The CDR3 here is CASSPPLGTGGGGYTF. The CDR3 DNA follows: TGTGCCAGCAGTCCCCCGTTAGGGACAGGGGGAGGTGGCTACACCTTC.

The V gene is TRBV2, the J gene TRBJ2-5, with a tentative D call TRBD1 (5 bases). This CDR3 region has 13 residues. Germline V CDR1 and CDR2: SNHLY, FYNNEI. V shed 4 bases and J shed 5 bases, with 11 bases lying between them. The CDR3 nucleotides are TGTGCCAGCAGTGGTTCGACAGTGGAGACCCAGTACTTC. Its protein product is CASSGSTVETQYF.

A single count supports this clone. This sequence joins TRBV6-1 and TRBJ2-2; D is unclear. Germline V lookup: CDR1 MNHNS, CDR2 SASEGT. The CDR3 sequence is 15 residues long. V lost 2 bases and J 3 bases, leaving 10 bases between the germline ends. CDR3 loop: CASSESLFDTGELFF. In DNA form, the CDR3 reads TGTGCCAGCAGTGAATCTCTTTTCGACACCGGGGAGCTGTTTTTT.

V usage is TRBV2 and J usage is TRBJ2-2; 9 bases align to TRBD1. Unmatched junction bases numbered 5, after V lost 6 bases and J lost 0 bases. The CDR3 totals 16 residues. CDR1 SNHLY and CDR2 FYNNEI come from the germline V gene. The CDR3 nucleotides read TGTGCCAGCAGAAAAACAGGGGGCCCGAACACCGGGGAGCTGTTTTTT. It yields the protein CASRKTGGPNTGELFF.

The rearrangement joins TRBV18 to TRBJ2-7, with 8 bases matching TRBD1. V gave up 6 bases and J gave up 0 bases; unmatched junction bases: 10. The length of the CDR3 is 16 residues. The germline gives CDR1 KGHSH, CDR2 LQKENI. CDR3 loop: CASSPPGQGLSYEQYF. The CDR3 DNA sequence: TGTGCCAGCTCGCCCCCAGGACAGGGCCTCTCCTACGAGCAGTACTTC. The variable domain in full, with the rest retrieved from reference TRBV18 and TRBJ2-7, is NAGVMQNPRHLVRRRGQEARLRCSPMKGHSHVYWYRQLPEEGLKFMVYLQKENIIDESGMPKERFSAEFPKEGPSILRIQQVVRGDSAAYFCASSPPGQGLSYEQYFGPGTRLTVT.

This chain connects TRBV5-1 to TRBJ1-2, with 9 positions matching TRBD1. Trimming removed 0 bases from V and 7 bases from J; junction bases left unmatched: 10. The CDR3 runs 16 residues. The germline V gene encodes CDR1 SGHRS and CDR2 YFSETQ. In DNA, the CDR3 is TGCGCCAGCAGCTTGGGCGGGACAGGGACGACGCGTGGCTACACCTTC. As protein: CASSLGGTGTTRGYTF. The entire variable domain, with the rest obtained from reference TRBV5-1 and TRBJ1-2, is as follows: KAGVTQTPRYLIKTRGQQVTLSCSPISGHRSVSWYQQTPGQGLQFLFEYFSETQRNKGNFPGRFSGRQFSNSRSEMNVSTLELGDSALYLCASSLGGTGTTRGYTFGSGTRLTVV.

This clone showed up just a few times. V gene TRBV4-2 combines with J gene TRBJ1-1; possibly TRBD1 for D (5 bases). The CDR3 has 15 amino acids. Trimming took 4 bases from V and 0 from J, leaving 12 bases between them. Germline loops: CDR1 LGHNA, CDR2 YNFKEQ. CDR3 in amino acids: CASSPTRGVNTEAFF. The CDR3 DNA reads TGTGCCAGCAGCCCCACCCGGGGGGTGAACACTGAAGCTTTCTTT.

V usage is TRBV5-5 and J usage is TRBJ1-2, with TRBD1 identical over 11 bases. Trimming cost V 0 bases and J 3 bases; bases outside gene matches: 13. There are 19 residues in the CDR3. Germline V lookup: CDR1 SGHKS, CDR2 YYEKEE (reference sequence). This CDR3 is CASSLARGTGGISDYGYTF. CDR3 DNA sequence: TGTGCCAGCAGCTTGGCCAGGGGGACAGGGGGAATCAGTGACTATGGCTACACCTTC. Variable domain in full (rest from reference TRBV5-5 and TRBJ1-2): DAGVTQSPTHLIKTRGQQVTLRCSPISGHKSVSWYQQVLGQGPQFIFQYYEKEERGRGNFPDRFSARQFPNYSSELNVNALLLGDSALYLCASSLARGTGGISDYGYTFGSGTRLTVV.

This chain connects TRBV5-4 to TRBJ1-1; D is undetermined. CDR1 and CDR2 from the germline V gene are SGHNT and YYREEE (reference sequence). This CDR3 is 17 amino acids long. Trimming pared 0 bases from V and 1 base from J, leaving 16 bases between. DNA for the CDR3: TGTGCCAGCAGCTTGGAAGGGCGTGGACTCACGAACACTGAAGCTTTCTTT. Translating gives CASSLEGRGLTNTEAFF. Full variable domain (remainder filled in from reference TRBV5-4 and TRBJ1-1): ETGVTQSPTHLIKTRGQQVTLRCSSQSGHNTVSWYQQALGQGPQFIFQYYREEENGRGNFPPRFSGLQFPNYSSELNVNALELDDSALYLCASSLEGRGLTNTEAFFGQGTRLTVV.

This chain links TRBV10-2 with TRBJ2-5; the D gene is possibly TRBD2 (5 bases). This CDR3 has 14 residues. Trimming removed 6 bases at V and 4 bases at J, with 15 bases between. The germline gives CDR1 WSHSY, CDR2 SAAADI. The CDR3 loop reads CASSASTRGETQYF. The CDR3 DNA follows: TGCGCCAGCAGCGCCTCGACCCGGGGAGAGACCCAGTACTTC.